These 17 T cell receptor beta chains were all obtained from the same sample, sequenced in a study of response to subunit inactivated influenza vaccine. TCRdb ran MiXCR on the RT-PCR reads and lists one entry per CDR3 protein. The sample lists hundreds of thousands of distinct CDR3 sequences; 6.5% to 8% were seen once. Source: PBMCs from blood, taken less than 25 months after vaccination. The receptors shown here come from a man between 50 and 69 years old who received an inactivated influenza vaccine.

In DNA form, the CDR3 reads TGTGCCAGCAGCTTAGCCGCTAGCGCAGATACGCAGTATTTT. Residues: CASSLAASADTQYF. The chain couples TRBV7-2 to TRBJ2-3; perhaps TRBD2 as D (6 bases). The ends were cut back, 0 bases at V and 4 bases at J, with 8 bases in the middle. CDR1 is SGHTA and CDR2 is FQGNSA in the germline V gene. The CDR3 is 14 amino acids.

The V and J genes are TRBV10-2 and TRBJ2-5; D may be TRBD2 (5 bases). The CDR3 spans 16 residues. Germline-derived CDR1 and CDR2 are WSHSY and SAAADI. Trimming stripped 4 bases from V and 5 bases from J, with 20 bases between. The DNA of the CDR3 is TGCGCCAGCAGTGTCAGCGAGGGCAAGGAAGTCGAGACCCAGTACTTC. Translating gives CASSVSEGKEVETQYF.

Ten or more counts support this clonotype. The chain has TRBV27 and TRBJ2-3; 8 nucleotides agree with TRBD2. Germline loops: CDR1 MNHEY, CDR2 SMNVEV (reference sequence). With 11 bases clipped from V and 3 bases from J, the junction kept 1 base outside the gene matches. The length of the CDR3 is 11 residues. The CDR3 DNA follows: TGTGCCTCGGGGGGGACAGATACGCAGTATTTT. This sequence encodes CASGGTDTQYF.

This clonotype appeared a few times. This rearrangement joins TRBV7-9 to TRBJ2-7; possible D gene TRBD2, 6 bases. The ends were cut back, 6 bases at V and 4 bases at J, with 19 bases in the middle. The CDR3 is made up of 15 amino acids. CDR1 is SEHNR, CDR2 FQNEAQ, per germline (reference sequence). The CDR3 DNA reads TGTGCCAGCAGGGCAATTAGCGGCAGTGAATACGAGCAGTACTTC. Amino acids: CASRAISGSEYEQYF.

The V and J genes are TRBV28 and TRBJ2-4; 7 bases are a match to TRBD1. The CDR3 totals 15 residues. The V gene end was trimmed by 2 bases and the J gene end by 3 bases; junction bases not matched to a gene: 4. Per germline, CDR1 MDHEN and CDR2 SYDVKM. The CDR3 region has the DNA TGTGCCAGCAGTTTAAGGCAGGGGGACAAAAACATTCAGTACTTC. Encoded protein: CASSLRQGDKNIQYF.

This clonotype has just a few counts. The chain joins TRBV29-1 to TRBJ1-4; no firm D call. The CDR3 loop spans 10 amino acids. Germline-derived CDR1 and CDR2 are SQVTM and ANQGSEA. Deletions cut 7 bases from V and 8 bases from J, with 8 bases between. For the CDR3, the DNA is TGCAGCGCGCAAACCGAAAAACTGTTTTTT. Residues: CSAQTEKLFF. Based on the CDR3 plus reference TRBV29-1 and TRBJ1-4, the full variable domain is SAVISQKPSRDICQRGTSLTIQCQVDSQVTMMFWYRQQPGQSLTLIATANQGSEATYESGFVIDKFPISRPNLTFSTLTVSNMSPEDSSIYLCSAQTEKLFFGSGTQLSVL.

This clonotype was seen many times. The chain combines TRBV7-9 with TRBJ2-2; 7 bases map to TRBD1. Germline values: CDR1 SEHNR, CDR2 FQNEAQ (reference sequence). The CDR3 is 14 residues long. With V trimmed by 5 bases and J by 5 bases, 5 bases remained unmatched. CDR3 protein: CASSLPGGTGELFF. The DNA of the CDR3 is TGTGCCAGCAGCCTCCCAGGGGGTACCGGGGAGCTGTTTTTT.

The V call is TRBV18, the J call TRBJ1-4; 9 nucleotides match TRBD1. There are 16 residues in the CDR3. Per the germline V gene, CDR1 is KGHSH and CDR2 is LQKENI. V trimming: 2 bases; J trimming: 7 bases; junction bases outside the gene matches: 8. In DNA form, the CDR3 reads TGTGCCAGCTCACCAGCTATTCCGGGACAGGGTGAAAAACTGTTTTTT. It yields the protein CASSPAIPGQGEKLFF.

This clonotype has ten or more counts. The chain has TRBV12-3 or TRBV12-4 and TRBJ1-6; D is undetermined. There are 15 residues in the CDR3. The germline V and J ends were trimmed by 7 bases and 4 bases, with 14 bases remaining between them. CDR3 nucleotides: TGTGCCAGCACCTCCTATGAAAATTATAATTCACCCCTCCACTTT. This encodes CASTSYENYNSPLHF.

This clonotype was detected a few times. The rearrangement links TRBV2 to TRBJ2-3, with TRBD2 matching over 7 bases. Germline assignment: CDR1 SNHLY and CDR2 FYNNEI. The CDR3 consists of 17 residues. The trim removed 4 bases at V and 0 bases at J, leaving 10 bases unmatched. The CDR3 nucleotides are TGTGCCAGCAGTGTTTCTAGCGGAAGGACTAGCACAGATACGCAGTATTTT. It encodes CASSVSSGRTSTDTQYF.

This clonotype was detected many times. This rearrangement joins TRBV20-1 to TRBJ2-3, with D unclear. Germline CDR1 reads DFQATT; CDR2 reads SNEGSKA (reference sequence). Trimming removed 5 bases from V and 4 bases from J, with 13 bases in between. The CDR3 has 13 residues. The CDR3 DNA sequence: TGCAGTGCTCGTCGGCAGTGGCCAGATACGCAGTATTTT. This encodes CSARRQWPDTQYF.

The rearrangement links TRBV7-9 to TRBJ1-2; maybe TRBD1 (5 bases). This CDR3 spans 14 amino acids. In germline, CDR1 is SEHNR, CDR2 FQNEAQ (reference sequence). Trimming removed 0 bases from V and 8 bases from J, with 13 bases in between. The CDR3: CASSLASGAGGYTF. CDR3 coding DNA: TGTGCCAGCAGCTTAGCGAGCGGGGCCGGCGGCTACACCTTC.

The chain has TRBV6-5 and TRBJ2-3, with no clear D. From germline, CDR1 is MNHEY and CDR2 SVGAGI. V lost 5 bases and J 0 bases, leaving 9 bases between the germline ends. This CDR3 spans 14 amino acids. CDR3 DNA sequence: TGTGCCAGCAGTCTCGAGGACAGCACAGATACGCAGTATTTT. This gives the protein CASSLEDSTDTQYF.

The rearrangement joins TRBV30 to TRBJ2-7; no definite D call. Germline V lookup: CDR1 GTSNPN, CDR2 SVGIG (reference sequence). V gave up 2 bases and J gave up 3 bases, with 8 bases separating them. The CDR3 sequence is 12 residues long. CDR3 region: CAWSILGYEQYF. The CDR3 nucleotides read TGTGCCTGGAGTATTTTGGGCTACGAGCAGTACTTC.

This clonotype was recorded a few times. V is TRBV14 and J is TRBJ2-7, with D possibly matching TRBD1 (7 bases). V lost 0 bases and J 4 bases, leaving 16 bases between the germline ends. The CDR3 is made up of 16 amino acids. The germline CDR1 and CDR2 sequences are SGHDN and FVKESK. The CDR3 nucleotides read TGTGCCAGCAGCCAAGATCGTTTGGAGGGGGCATACGAGCAGTACTTC. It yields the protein CASSQDRLEGAYEQYF.

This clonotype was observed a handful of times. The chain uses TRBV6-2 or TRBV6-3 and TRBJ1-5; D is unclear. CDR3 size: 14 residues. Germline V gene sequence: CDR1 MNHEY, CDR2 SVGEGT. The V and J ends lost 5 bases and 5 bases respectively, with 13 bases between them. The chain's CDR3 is CASSPPGPHQPQHF. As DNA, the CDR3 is TGTGCCAGCAGTCCCCCTGGGCCCCATCAGCCCCAGCATTTT.

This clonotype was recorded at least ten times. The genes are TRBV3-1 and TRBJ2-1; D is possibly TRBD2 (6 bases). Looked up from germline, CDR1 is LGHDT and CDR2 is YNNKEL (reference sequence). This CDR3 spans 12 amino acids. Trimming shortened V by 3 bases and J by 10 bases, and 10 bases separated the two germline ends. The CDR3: CASSQGLAEQFF. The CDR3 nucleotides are TGTGCCAGCAGCCAGGGTCTAGCGGAGCAGTTCTTC.